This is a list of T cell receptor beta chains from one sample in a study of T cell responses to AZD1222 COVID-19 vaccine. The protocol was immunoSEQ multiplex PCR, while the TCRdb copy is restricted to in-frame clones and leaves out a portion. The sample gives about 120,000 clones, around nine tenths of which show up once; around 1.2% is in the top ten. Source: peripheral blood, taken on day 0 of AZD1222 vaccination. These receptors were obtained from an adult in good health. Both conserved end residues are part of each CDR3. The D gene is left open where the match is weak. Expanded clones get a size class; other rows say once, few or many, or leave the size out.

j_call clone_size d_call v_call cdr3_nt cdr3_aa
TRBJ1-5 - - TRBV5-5 TGTGCCAGCAGTTACCACCTGACACCTTATAGCAATCAGCCCCAGCATTTT CASSYHLTPYSNQPQHF
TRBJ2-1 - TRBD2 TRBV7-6 TGTGCCAGCAGCTTATTCGGGACTAGCGGGGAAATCTACAATGAGCAGTTCTTC CASSLFGTSGEIYNEQFF
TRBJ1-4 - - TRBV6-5 TGTGCCAGCAGTAACACCGACGCGCTGGGTGAAAAACTGTTTTTT CASSNTDALGEKLFF
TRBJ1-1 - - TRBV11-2 TGTGCCAGCAGCCCTACCCAGGTGCTGAACACTGAAGCTTTCTTT CASSPTQVLNTEAFF
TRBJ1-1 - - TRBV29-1 TGCAGCGTTGAACTGGACAGTGAAGCTTTCTTT CSVELDSEAFF
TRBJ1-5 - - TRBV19 TGTGCCAGTAGTATAGCCCCTCGACAGCTCAATCAGCCCCAGCATTTT CASSIAPRQLNQPQHF
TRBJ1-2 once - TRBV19 TGTGCCAGTAGTATGTGGTCCCTCGGAACGGCTAACTATGGCTACACCTTC CASSMWSLGTANYGYTF
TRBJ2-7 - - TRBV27 TGTGCCAGCAGGGCCGCGGGTCTTAGCGGAGGGGTTGTCTACGAGCAGTACTTC CASRAAGLSGGVVYEQYF
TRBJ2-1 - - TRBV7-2 TGTGCCAGCAGGAATAGGCCCTTATCCTACAATGAGCAGTTCTTC CASRNRPLSYNEQFF
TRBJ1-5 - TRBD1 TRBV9 TGTGCCAGCAGCGCGACAGGGCGGACGGAGCCCCAGCATTTT CASSATGRTEPQHF
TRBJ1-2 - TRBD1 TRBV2 TGTGCCAGCAGGAGGACAGGGAGAAGGGGCTATGGCTACACCTTC CASRRTGRRGYGYTF
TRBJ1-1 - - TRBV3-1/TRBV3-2 TGTGCCAGCAGCTTACCGCCGGATGAGGCTTTCTTT CASSLPPDEAFF
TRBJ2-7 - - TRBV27 TGTGCCAGCAGTTTAGTGGTTCCCGGGAACGAGCAGTACTTC CASSLVVPGNEQYF
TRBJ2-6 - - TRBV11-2 TGTGCCAGCAGCTCAGTACGGGGGGCCAACGTCCTGACTTTC CASSSVRGANVLTF
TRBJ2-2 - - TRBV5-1 TGCGCCAGCACGGGCAGGTTGAACACCGGGGAGCTGTTTTTT CASTGRLNTGELFF
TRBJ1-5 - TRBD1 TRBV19 TGTGCCAGTAGTATAGTGGCAGGGGGGAACAATCAGCCCCAGCATTTT CASSIVAGGNNQPQHF
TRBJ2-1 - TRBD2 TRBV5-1 TGCGCCAGCAGCTTGGCAGCGGCGGGGGGCGCAGAGAATGAGCAGTTCTTC CASSLAAAGGAENEQFF
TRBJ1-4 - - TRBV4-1 TGCGCCAGCAGCCAAGGGCGGAAGGAAAAACTGTTTTTT CASSQGRKEKLFF
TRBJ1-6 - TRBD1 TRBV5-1 TGCGCCAGCAGCTTGGGTCCAGAGACAGGGGTGTCACCCCTCCACTTT CASSLGPETGVSPLHF
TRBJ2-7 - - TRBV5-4 TGTGCCAGCAGCTCGGGGACGGGCGAGCAGTACTTC CASSSGTGEQYF
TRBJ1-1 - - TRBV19 TGTGCCAGTAGTATGGCCGCTGAAGCTTTCTTT CASSMAAEAFF
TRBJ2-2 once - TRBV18 TGTGCCAGCTCACCACCCGGGGGACGAACCGGGGAGCTGTTTTTT CASSPPGGRTGELFF
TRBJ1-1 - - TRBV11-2 TGTGCCAGCAGCTTATATATAGGAATGAACACTGAAGCTTTCTTT CASSLYIGMNTEAFF
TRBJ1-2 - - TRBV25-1 TGTGCCAGCAGTGAATCCGGTGGGGGTACCGACTATGGCTACACCTTC CASSESGGGTDYGYTF
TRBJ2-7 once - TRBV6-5 TGTGCCAGCAGTTACGACCGTGCCTACGAGCAGTACTTC CASSYDRAYEQYF
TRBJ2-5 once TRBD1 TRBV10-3 TGTGCCATCAGTGAGCAGGGGGCGCCTCAAGAGACCCAGTACTTC CAISEQGAPQETQYF
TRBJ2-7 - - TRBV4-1 TGCGCCAGCAGCCAAGATGAGGGGGTATCCTACGAGCAGTACTTC CASSQDEGVSYEQYF
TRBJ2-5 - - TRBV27 TGTGCCAGCAGCTGGGATGGGGCCAAGAAGACCCAGTACTTC CASSWDGAKKTQYF
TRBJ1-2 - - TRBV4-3 TGCGCCAGCAGTGTAGGGGTTTTCACTAACTATGGCTACACCTTC CASSVGVFTNYGYTF
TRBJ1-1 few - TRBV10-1 TGCGCCAGCAGTCAGGGGTATGGCGAAGCTTTCTTT CASSQGYGEAFF
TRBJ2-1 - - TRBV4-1 TGCGCCAGCAGCCAAGAACGGGTCGAGGGCTATGAGCAGTTCTTC CASSQERVEGYEQFF
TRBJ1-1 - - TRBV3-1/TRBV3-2 TGTGCCAGCAGCCAAGATCCGACAGTTAGAATGAACACTGAAGCTTTCTTT CASSQDPTVRMNTEAFF
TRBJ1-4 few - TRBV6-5 TGTGCCAGCAGGTTTATACGTGAAAAACTGTTTTTT CASRFIREKLFF
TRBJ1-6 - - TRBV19 TGTGCCAGTAGCGATCAAATCGGGGGGCCCCTCCACTTT CASSDQIGGPLHF
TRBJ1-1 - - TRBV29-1 TGCAGCGTGAAGACAGGATTGGACACTGAAGCTTTCTTT CSVKTGLDTEAFF
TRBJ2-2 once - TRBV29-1 TGCAGCGTTGATCGGGTGAACACCGGGGAGCTGTTTTTT CSVDRVNTGELFF
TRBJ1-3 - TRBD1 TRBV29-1 TGCAGCGTCGAACAGGGGGCAAACGGAAACACCATATATTTT CSVEQGANGNTIYF